This TCR beta chain is from a study of cytomegalovirus exposure and HLA in healthy donors. Study as a whole: Approximately 200 million T cells yielded approximately 110 million unique TCR beta sequences in earlier analysis. Study-level findings and limits: Later on, an analysis found that several of the most significant clusters appeared to be linked to common viral pathogens, which included parvovirus B19. Some V segments (TRBV6-2 and TRBV6-3 among them) were excluded as indistinguishable.

PCR used 60 Vbeta primers and 13 Jbeta primers. Sequencing used immunoSEQ multiplex PCR; TCRdb keeps in-frame clones, though not all of them. Of roughly 97,000 clones listed, about 80% were seen once; the top ten hold around 5%. Trimming removed 0 bases at V and 4 bases at J, with 7 bases between. The CDR3 runs to 13 residues. The germline CDR1 and CDR2 sequences are KGHSH and LQKENI. Concerning this clone: Antigen unknown.

The sample consisted of PBMCs. J is TRBJ2-7 and V is TRBV18; D not resolved. The sequence derives from a woman under 30 in good health and CMV-seropositive. The CDR3, as DNA: TGTGCCAGCTCACCACCGGCCGGGTACGAGCAGTACTTC. Protein sequence: CASSPPAGYEQYF.